The following is a T cell receptor beta chain sequence with its context. What it recognizes is unknown. These data belong to a study of high-grade serous ovarian cancer treatment subgroups. Study-wide points: Spatial context was lost because tumors were sequenced in bulk.

Repertoires were generated with immunoSEQ multiplex PCR, while TCRdb's copy carries only in-frame clones and drops some. This table has nearly 15,000 clones, 86% appearing once. The CDR3 has 17 residues. The trim removed 7 bases at V and 6 bases at J, leaving 14 bases unmatched. In germline, CDR1 is LNHDA, CDR2 SQIVND (reference sequence). Tumor tissue was taken before any definitive surgery or chemotherapy was given. Sequences were obtained from tumor tissue. The chain employs TRBV19 and TRBJ2-3, with 12 bases fitting TRBD2. The source of this sequence is a human donor with high-grade serous ovarian cancer. CDR3 in DNA: TGTGCCAGTACCACACGGCGGACTAGCGGGGCCCGGGATACGCAGTATTTT. It translates to CASTTRRTSGARDTQYF.